This TCR beta chain was retrieved from a study of blood T cell repertoires in COVID-19. In the study overall: Sites across the United States, Italy and Spain contributed samples from acute and convalescent COVID-19. The analysed material was cDNA or gDNA that came from T cells, B-cell-depleted T cells, or PBMCs.

Germline CDR1 and CDR2: LGHNA and YNFKEQ. The CDR3 loop spans 16 amino acids. V lost 0 bases and J 4 bases, leaving 15 bases between the germline ends. Original data processing: Amplification of reference gene primers was used by the study to estimate nucleated cell counts. Profiling relied on immunoSEQ multiplex PCR, and the TCRdb table lists in-frame clones only, not all of them. The V and J calls and the clone size are those of that table, but D and trimming were determined from the DNA. The sample shows 200,000 to 300,000 clones, roughly 85% of them seen only once. The specimen was peripheral blood. The chain couples TRBV4-2 to TRBJ1-2, with D maybe TRBD1 (5 bases). The sequence was collected from a man aged 45-65 years with COVID-19, enrolled during active disease. The DNA for the CDR3 is TGTGCCAGCAGCCAAGATTCATATTTCAGGGTCTATGGCTACACCTTC. It yields the protein CASSQDSYFRVYGYTF.